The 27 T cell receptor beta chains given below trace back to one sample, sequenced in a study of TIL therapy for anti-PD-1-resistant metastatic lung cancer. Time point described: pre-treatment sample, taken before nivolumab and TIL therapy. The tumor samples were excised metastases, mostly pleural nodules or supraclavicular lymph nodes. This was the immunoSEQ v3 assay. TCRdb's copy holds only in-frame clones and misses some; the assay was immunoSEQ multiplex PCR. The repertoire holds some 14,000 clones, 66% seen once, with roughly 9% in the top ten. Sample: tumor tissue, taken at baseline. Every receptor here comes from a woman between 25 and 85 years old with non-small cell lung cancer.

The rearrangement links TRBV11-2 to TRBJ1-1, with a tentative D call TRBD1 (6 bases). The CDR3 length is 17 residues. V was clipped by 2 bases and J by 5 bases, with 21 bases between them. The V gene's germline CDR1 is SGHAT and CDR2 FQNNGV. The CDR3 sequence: CASSLRDPGTIRTEAFF. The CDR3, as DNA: TGTGCCAGCAGCTTAAGAGACCCCGGGACAATCAGGACTGAAGCTTTCTTT. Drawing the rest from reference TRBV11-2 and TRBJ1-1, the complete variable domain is EAGVAQSPRYKIIEKRQSVAFWCNPISGHATLYWYQQILGQGPKLLIQFQNNGVVDDSQLPKDRFSAERLKGVDSTLKIQPAKLEDSAVYLCASSLRDPGTIRTEAFFGQGTRLTVV.

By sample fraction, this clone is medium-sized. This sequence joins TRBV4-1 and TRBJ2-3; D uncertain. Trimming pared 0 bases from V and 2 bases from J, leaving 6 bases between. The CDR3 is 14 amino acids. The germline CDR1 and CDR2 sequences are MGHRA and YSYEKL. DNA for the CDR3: TGCGCCAGCAGCCAAGACCGTTCCACAGATACGCAGTATTTT. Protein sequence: CASSQDRSTDTQYF.

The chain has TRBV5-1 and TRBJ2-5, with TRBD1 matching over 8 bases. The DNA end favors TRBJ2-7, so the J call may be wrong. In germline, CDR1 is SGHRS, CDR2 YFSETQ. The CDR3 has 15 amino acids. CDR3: CASSLTGTGPYEQYF. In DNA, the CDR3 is TGCGCCAGCAGCCTAACCGGGACAGGACCCTACGAGCAGTACTTC.

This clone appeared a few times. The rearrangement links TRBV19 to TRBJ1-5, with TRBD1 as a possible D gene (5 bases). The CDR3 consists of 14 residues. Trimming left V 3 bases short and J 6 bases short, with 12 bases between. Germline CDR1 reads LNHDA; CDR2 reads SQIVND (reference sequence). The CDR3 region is CASSIVQAAQPQHF. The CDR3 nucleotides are TGTGCCAGTAGTATCGTACAGGCGGCTCAGCCCCAGCATTTT.

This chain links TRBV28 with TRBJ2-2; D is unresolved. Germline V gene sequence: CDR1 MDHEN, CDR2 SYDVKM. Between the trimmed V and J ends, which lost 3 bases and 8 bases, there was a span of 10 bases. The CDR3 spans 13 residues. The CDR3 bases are TGTGCCAGCAGTTTTCTATCTCCTGGGGAGCTGTTTTTT. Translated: CASSFLSPGELFF.

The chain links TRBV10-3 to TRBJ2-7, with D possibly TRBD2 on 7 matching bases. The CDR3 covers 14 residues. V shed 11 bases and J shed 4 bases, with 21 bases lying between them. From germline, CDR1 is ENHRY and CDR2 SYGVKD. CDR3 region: CAALGEGVSYEQYF. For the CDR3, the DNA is TGTGCCGCGCTCGGGGAGGGGGTTTCGTACGAGCAGTACTTC.

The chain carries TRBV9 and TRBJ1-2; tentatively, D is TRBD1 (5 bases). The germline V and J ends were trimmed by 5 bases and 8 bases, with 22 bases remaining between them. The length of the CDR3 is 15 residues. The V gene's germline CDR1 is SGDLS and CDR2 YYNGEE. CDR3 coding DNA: TGTGCCAGCAGGTCCCCGGGGGGGACCCTTGGAGGCTACACCTTC. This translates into CASRSPGGTLGGYTF. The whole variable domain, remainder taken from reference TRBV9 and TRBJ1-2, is DSGVTQTPKHLITATGQRVTLRCSPRSGDLSVYWYQQSLDQGLQFLIQYYNGEERAKGNILERFSAQQFPDLHSELNLSSLELGDSALYFCASRSPGGTLGGYTFGSGTRLTVV.

CDR3 sequence (DNA): TGCGCCAGCGGAGAACAGGCGGCCGGGGCCAACGTCCTGACTTTC. Its translation: CASGEQAAGANVLTF. The J gene is TRBJ2-6, the V gene TRBV5-1; possibly TRBD1 for D (5 bases). The ends were cut back, 7 bases at V and 4 bases at J, with 15 bases in the middle. CDR3 size: 15 residues. CDR1 and CDR2 (germline): SGHRS, YFSETQ. Together with reference TRBV5-1 and TRBJ2-6, the CDR3 gives the full variable domain: KAGVTQTPRYLIKTRGQQVTLSCSPISGHRSVSWYQQTPGQGLQFLFEYFSETQRNKGNFPGRFSGRQFSNSRSEMNVSTLELGDSALYLCASGEQAAGANVLTFGAGSRLTVL.

CDR3 bases: TGTGCCAGCAGACCGGTGGCGGGGAGTATCTACAATGAGCAGTTCTTC. This sequence encodes CASRPVAGSIYNEQFF. The chain carries TRBV11-2 and TRBJ2-1; D might be TRBD2 (6 bases). The CDR3 sequence is 16 residues long. V lost 6 bases and J 3 bases, leaving 18 bases between the germline ends. Germline values: CDR1 SGHAT, CDR2 FQNNGV.

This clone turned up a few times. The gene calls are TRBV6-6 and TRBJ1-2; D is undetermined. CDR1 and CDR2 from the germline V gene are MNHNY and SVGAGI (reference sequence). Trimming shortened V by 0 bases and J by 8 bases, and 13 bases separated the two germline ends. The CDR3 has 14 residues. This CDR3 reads CASSYSYEGGGYTF. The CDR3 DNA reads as TGTGCCAGCAGTTACTCATACGAGGGAGGGGGCTACACCTTC.

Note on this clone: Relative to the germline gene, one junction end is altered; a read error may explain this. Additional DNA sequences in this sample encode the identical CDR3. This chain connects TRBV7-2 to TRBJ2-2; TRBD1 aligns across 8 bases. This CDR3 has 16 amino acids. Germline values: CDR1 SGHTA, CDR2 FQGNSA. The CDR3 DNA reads TGTGCCAGCAGCCTAGGGACAGGCCCGAACACCGGGGAGCTATTTTTT. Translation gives CASSLGTGPNTGELFF.

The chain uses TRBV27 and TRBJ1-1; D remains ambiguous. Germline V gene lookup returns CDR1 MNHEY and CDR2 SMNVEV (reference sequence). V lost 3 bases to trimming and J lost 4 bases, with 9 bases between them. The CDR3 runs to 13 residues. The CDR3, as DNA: TGTGCCAGCAGTTTGGGGAAAAGCACTGAAGCTTTCTTT. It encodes CASSLGKSTEAFF.

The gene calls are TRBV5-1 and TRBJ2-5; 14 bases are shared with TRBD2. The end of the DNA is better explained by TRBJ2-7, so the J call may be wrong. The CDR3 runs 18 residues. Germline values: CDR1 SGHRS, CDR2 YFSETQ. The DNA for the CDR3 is TGCGCCAGCAGCGTGGGACTAGCGGGAGCGTTCGGAAGTGGCGAGCAGTACTTC. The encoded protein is CASSVGLAGAFGSGEQYF.

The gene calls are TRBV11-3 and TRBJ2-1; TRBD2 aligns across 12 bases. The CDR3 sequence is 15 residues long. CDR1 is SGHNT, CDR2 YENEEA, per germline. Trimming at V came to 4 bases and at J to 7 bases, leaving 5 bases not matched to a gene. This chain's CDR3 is CASSSNGLAGNEQFF. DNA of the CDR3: TGTGCCAGCAGCTCTAACGGACTAGCGGGGAATGAGCAGTTCTTC.

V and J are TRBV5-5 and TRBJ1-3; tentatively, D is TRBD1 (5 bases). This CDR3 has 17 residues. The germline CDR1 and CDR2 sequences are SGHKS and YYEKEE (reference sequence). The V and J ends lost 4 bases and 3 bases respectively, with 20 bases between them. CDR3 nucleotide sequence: TGTGCCAGCAGCGTTTCCGGGACCGCCGAGGGTGGAAACACCATATATTTT. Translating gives CASSVSGTAEGGNTIYF.

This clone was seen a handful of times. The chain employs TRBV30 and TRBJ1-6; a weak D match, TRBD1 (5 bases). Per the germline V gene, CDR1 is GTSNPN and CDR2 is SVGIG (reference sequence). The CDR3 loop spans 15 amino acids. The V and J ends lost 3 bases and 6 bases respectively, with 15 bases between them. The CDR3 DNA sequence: TGTGCCTGGAGGGCCGGGGGGGAAGGTAATTCACCCCTCCACTTT. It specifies CAWRAGGEGNSPLHF.

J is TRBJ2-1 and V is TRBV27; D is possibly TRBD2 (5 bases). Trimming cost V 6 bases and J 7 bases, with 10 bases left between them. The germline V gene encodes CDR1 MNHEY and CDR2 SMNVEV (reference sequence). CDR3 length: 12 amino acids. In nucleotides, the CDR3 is TGTGCCAGCAGCACTAGAGGAAATGAGCAGTTCTTC. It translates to CASSTRGNEQFF.

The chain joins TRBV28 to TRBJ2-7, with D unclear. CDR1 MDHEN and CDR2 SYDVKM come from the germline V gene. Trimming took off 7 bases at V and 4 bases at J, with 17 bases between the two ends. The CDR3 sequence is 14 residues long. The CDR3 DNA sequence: TGTGCCAGCACACTAAGGATTAGGGATTACGAGCAGTACTTC. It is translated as CASTLRIRDYEQYF.

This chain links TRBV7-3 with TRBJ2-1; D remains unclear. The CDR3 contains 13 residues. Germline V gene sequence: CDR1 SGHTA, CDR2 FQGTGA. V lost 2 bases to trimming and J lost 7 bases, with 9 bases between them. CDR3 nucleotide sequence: TGTGCCAGCAGCTTAGAGGACGAGAATGAGCAGTTCTTC. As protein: CASSLEDENEQFF. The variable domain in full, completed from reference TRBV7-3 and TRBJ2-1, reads GAGVSQTPSNKVTEKGKYVELRCDPISGHTALYWYRQSLGQGPEFLIYFQGTGAADDSGLPNDRFFAVRPEGSVSTLKIQRTERGDSAVYLCASSLEDENEQFFGPGTRLTVL.

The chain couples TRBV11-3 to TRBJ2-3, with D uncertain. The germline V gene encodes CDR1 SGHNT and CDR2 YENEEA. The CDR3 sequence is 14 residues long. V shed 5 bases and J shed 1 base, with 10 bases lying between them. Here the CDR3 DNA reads TGTGCCAGCAGCCTGCATGGCGGCACAGATACGCAGTATTTT. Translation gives CASSLHGGTDTQYF.

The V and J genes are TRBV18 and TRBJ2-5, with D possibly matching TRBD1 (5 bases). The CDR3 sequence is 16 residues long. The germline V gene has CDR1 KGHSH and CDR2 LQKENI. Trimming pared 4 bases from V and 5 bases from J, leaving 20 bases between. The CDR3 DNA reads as TGTGCCAGCTCACTACGGGCTAGGGGATCCCCGGAGACCCAGTACTTC. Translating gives CASSLRARGSPETQYF.

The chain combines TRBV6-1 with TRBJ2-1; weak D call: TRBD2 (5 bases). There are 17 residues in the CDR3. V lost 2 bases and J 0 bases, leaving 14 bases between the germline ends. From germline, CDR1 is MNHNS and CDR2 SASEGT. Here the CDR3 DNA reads TGTGCCAGCAGTGAATTTATCAGGACTCCCTCCTACAATGAGCAGTTCTTC. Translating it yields CASSEFIRTPSYNEQFF.

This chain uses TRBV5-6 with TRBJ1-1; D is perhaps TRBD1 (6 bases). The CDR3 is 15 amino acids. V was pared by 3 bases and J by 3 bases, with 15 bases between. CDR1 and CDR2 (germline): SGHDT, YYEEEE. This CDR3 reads CASSSPRGWDTEAFF. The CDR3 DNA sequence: TGTGCCAGCAGCTCCCCAAGGGGGTGGGACACTGAAGCTTTCTTT. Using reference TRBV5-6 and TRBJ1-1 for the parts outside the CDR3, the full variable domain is DAGVTQSPTHLIKTRGQQVTLRCSPKSGHDTVSWYQQALGQGPQFIFQYYEEEERQRGNFPDRFSGHQFPNYSSELNVNALLLGDSALYLCASSSPRGWDTEAFFGQGTRLTVV.

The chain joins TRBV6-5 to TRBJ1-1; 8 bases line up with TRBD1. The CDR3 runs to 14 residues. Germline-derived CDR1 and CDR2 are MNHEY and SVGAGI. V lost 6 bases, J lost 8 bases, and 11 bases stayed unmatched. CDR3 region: CASSRSRTGSEAFF. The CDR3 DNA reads TGTGCCAGCAGCCGCTCCAGGACAGGGTCAGAAGCTTTCTTT.

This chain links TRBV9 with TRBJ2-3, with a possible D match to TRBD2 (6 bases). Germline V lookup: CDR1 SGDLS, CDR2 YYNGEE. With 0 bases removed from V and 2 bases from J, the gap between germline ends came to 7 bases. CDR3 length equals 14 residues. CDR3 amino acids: CASSVGDSTDTQYF. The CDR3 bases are TGTGCCAGCAGCGTAGGGGACTCCACAGATACGCAGTATTTT. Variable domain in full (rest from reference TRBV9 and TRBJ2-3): DSGVTQTPKHLITATGQRVTLRCSPRSGDLSVYWYQQSLDQGLQFLIQYYNGEERAKGNILERFSAQQFPDLHSELNLSSLELGDSALYFCASSVGDSTDTQYFGPGTRLTVL.

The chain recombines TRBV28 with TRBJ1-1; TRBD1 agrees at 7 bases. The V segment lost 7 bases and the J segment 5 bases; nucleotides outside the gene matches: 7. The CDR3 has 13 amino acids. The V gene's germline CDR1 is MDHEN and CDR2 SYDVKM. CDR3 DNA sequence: TGTGCCAGCAACAAACAGGGGCGAACTGAAGCTTTCTTT. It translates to CASNKQGRTEAFF.

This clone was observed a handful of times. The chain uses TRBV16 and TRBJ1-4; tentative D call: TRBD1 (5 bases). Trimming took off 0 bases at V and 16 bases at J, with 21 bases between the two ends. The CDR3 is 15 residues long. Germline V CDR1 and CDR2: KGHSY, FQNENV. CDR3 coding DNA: TGTGCCAGCAGCCAATCTTCCGGGGACGGGGCAAGGGCGTTTTTT. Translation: CASSQSSGDGARAFF.